What follows describes a single T cell receptor (beta chain). Its specificity is unknown. This record comes from a study of T cells in tuberculosis. The study, taken as a whole, reports: Active tuberculosis alpha repertoires lay closer to GMM-specific TCRs than controls'.

V was clipped by 5 bases and J by 1 base; unmatched bases: 8. The CDR3 has 16 amino acids. CDR1 PRHDT and CDR2 FYEKMQ come from the germline V gene (reference sequence). Only in-frame clones appear in the TCRdb table, and some are missing; sequencing was by immunoSEQ multiplex PCR. The sample gives about 33,000 clones, around 93% of which show up once; 7.7% is in the top ten. This clonotype originated in a donor aged 10-29 years with latent tuberculosis or without tuberculosis infection. Some clones in this sample may be carry-over from other donors' samples. V is TRBV13 and J is TRBJ2-3, with 8 bases that match TRBD2. Sequencing used PBMCs. This CDR3 reads CASSPWGAGGTDTQYF. DNA of the CDR3: TGTGCCAGCAGCCCCTGGGGAGCGGGGGGCACAGATACGCAGTATTTT.